A single sample is the source of the 4 T cell receptor beta chains below, sequenced in a study of chronic HIV infection and antiretroviral therapy. MiXCR, run by TCRdb on the 5' RACE reads, gives a single entry per CDR3 protein. The sample includes approximately 30,000 distinct CDR3 sequences, around 8.6% seen only once; the top ten take 2.5%. Sequencing was performed on peripheral blood. All receptors derive from an adult who had HIV and had not received antiretroviral therapy, or was an uninfected healthy control (not recorded which).

The chain links TRBV2 to TRBJ1-5; D remains unclear. Germline CDR1 is SNHLY and CDR2 is FYNNEI. V dropped 4 bases and J dropped 4 bases, with 8 bases sitting between them. The CDR3 totals 13 residues. CDR3 nucleotides: TGTGCCAGCAGTGCCTTTGAGAATCAGCCCCAGCATTTT. Translated, it gives CASSAFENQPQHF.

Remarks on this clonotype: A much more abundant neighbour one base away suggests this may be a read error. The chain combines TRBV6-5 with TRBJ1-2; D not certain. The CDR3 runs 14 residues. From germline, CDR1 is MNHEY and CDR2 SVGAGI. CDR3 residues: CASSYKGKNYGDTF. CDR3 coding DNA: TGTGCCAGCAGTTACAAGGGAAAGAACTATGGCGACACCTTC.

This clonotype was picked up a small number of times. V is TRBV6-5 and J is TRBJ2-1; 8 bases map to TRBD2. Looked up from germline, CDR1 is MNHEY and CDR2 is SVGAGI. Losses at the gene ends were 6 bases for V and 7 bases for J; bases not matched to a gene: 5. CDR3 size: 13 residues. CDR3 sequence: CASSGGARNEQFF. Written as DNA, the CDR3 is TGTGCCAGCAGCGGGGGGGCTCGGAATGAGCAGTTCTTC.

The V call is TRBV15, the J call TRBJ2-7; 7 bases are shared with TRBD2. Trimming removed 3 bases from V and 3 bases from J; junction bases left unmatched: 11. Per germline, CDR1 LNHNV and CDR2 YYDKDF (reference sequence). The CDR3 sequence is 16 residues long. The CDR3 loop reads CATSSSPRGIYYEQYF. The CDR3 DNA reads as TGTGCCACCAGCAGTTCCCCGCGGGGGATATACTACGAGCAGTACTTC. Using reference TRBV15 and TRBJ2-7 for the parts outside the CDR3, the full variable domain is DAMVIQNPRYQVTQFGKPVTLSCSQTLNHNVMYWYQQKSSQAPKLLFHYYDKDFNNEADTPDNFQSRRPNTSFCFLDIRSPGLGDTAMYLCATSSSPRGIYYEQYFGPGTRLTVT.